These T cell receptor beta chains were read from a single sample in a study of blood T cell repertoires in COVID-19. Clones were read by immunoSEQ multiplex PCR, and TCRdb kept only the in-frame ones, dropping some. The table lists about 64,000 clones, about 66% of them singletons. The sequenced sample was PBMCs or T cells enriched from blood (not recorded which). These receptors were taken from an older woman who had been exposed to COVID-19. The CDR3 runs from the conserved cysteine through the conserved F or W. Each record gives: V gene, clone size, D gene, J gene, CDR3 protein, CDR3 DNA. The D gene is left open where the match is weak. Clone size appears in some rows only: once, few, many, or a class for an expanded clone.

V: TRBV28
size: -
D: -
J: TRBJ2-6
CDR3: CASSHQGGANVLTF
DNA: TGTGCCAGCAGTCACCAGGGGGGGGCCAACGTCCTGACTTTC

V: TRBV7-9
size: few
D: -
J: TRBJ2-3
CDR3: CASRHRSSSTDTQYF
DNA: TGTGCCAGCAGACACAGATCCTCTAGCACAGATACGCAGTATTTT

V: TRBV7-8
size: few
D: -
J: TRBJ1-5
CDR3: CASSLFFEGNQPQHF
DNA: TGTGCCAGCAGCTTATTTTTTGAGGGCAATCAGCCCCAGCATTTT

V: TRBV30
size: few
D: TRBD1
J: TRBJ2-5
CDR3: CAWDTGVGETQYF
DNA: TGTGCCTGGGACACAGGGGTGGGAGAGACCCAGTACTTC

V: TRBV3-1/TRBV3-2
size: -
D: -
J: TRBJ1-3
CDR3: CASTREGKGNTIYF
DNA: TGTGCCAGCACCCGGGAGGGGAAAGGAAACACCATATATTTT

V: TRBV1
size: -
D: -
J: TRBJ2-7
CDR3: CTSSQESGTRAYEQYF
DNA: TGCACCAGCAGCCAAGAGTCCGGGACTAGGGCCTACGAGCAGTACTTC

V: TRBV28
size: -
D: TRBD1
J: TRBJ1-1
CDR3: CASSEGQVPSAFF
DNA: TGTGCCAGCAGTGAGGGACAGGTTCCTTCAGCTTTCTTT

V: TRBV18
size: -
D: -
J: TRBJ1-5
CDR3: CASSPEVAGNQPQHF
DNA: TGTGCCAGCTCACCAGAGGTCGCAGGCAATCAGCCCCAGCATTTT

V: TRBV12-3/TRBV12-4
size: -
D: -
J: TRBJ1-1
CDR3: CASSRATEAFF
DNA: TGTGCCAGCAGCCGAGCCACTGAAGCTTTCTTT

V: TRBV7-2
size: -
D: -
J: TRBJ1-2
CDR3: CASSLAGGSGYTF
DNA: TGTGCCAGCAGCTTAGCTGGGGGGTCTGGCTACACCTTC

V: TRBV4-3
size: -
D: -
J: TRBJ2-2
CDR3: CASSQDRPPASGELFF
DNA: TGCGCCAGCAGCCAAGACAGGCCGCCCGCGTCCGGGGAGCTGTTTTTT

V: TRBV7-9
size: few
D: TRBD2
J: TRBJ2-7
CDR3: CASSPGGLYYEQYF
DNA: TGTGCCAGCAGCCCGGGGGGATTATACTACGAGCAGTACTTC

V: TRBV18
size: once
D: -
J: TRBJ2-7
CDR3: CASATTNHEQYF
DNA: TGTGCCAGCGCTACGACAAATCACGAGCAGTACTTC

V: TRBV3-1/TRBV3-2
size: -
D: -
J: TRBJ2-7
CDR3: CASSQDLRGCYEQYF
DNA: TGTGCCAGCAGCCAAGACCTAAGGGGTTGCTACGAGCAGTACTTC

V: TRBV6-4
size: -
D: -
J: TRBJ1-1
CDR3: CASSPGQQNTEAFF
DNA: TGTGCCAGCAGTCCCGGACAGCAGAACACTGAAGCTTTCTTT

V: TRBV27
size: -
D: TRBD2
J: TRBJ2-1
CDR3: CASSLWGGRNNEQFF
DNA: TGTGCCAGCAGTTTATGGGGCGGGAGAAACAATGAGCAGTTCTTC

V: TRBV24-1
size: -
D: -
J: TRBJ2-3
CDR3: CATSDRTDTDTQYF
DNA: TGTGCCACCAGTGACAGGACAGACACAGATACGCAGTATTTT

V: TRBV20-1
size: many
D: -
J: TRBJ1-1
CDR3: CSDTREAFF
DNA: TGCAGTGACACCCGTGAAGCTTTCTTT

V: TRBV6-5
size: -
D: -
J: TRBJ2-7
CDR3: CASSYSGTSSEQYF
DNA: TGTGCCAGCAGTTACAGCGGGACATCTTCCGAGCAGTACTTC

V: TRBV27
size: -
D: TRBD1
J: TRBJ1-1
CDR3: CASRLNRGANTEAFF
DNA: TGTGCCAGCAGACTAAACAGGGGCGCGAACACTGAAGCTTTCTTT

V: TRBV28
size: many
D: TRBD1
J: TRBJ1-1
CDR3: CASRQPGTGGNTEAFF
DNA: TGTGCCAGCAGGCAACCCGGGACAGGGGGAAACACTGAAGCTTTCTTT

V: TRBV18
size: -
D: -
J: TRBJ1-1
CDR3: CASSRGGDNTEAFF
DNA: TGTGCCAGCTCACGGGGGGGAGATAACACTGAAGCTTTCTTT

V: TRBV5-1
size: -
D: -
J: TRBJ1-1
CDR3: CASTWAGANTEAFF
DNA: TGCGCCAGCACCTGGGCGGGGGCGAACACTGAAGCTTTCTTT

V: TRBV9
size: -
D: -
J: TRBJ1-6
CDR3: CASSVQGSNSPLHF
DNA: TGTGCCAGCAGCGTACAGGGAAGTAATTCACCCCTCCACTTT

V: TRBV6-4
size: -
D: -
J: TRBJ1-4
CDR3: CASTRAKEKLFF
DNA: TGTGCCAGCACGAGGGCGAAAGAAAAACTGTTTTTT

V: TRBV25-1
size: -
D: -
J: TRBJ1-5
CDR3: CASGRDQPQHF
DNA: TGTGCCAGCGGCAGGGATCAGCCCCAGCATTTT

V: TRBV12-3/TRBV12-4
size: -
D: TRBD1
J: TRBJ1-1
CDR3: CASSLNRGEAFF
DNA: TGTGCCAGCAGTTTGAACAGGGGAGAAGCTTTCTTT

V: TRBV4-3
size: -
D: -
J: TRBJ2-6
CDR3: CASSQDAAGGANVLTF
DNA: TGCGCCAGCAGCCAAGATGCAGCAGGAGGGGCCAACGTCCTGACTTTC

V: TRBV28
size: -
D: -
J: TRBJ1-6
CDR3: CASSALEIDSPLHF
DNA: TGTGCCAGCAGTGCCTTGGAGATAGATTCACCCCTCCACTTT

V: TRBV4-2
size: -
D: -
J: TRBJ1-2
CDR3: CASSQDQGTNYGYTF
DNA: TGTGCCAGCAGCCAAGATCAGGGAACCAACTATGGCTACACCTTC

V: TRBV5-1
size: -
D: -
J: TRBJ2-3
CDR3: CASSLSQTDTQYF
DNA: TGCGCCAGCAGCTTGTCCCAGACAGATACGCAGTATTTT

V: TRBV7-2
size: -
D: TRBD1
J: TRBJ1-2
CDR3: CASSRDRGNYGYTF
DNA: TGTGCCAGCAGCCGGGACAGGGGGAACTATGGCTACACCTTC

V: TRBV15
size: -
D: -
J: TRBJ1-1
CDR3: CATSRGESGTEAFF
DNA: TGTGCCACCAGCAGAGGAGAATCAGGGACTGAAGCTTTCTTT

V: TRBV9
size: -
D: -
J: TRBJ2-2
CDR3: CASKSAGELFF
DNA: TGTGCCAGCAAGTCGGCCGGGGAGCTGTTTTTT

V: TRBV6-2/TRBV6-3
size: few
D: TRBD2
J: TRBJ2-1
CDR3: CASSSTSGSYNEQFF
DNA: TGTGCCAGCAGTTCGACTAGCGGATCCTACAATGAGCAGTTCTTC

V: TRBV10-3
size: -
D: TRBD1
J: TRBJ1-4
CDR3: CAISESWQGAANEKLFF
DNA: TGTGCCATCAGTGAGTCGTGGCAGGGGGCTGCTAATGAAAAACTGTTTTTT

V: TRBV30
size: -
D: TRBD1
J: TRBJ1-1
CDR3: CAWRTNRGISTEAFF
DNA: TGTGCCTGGAGGACCAACAGGGGTATCAGCACTGAAGCTTTCTTT

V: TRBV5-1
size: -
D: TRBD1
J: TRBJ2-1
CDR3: CASSWTGGMDEQFF
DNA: TGCGCCAGCAGCTGGACAGGGGGCATGGATGAGCAGTTCTTC

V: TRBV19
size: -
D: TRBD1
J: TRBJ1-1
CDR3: CASSVGTGIFVNTEAFF
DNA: TGTGCCAGTAGCGTCGGGACAGGGATTTTTGTGAACACTGAAGCTTTCTTT

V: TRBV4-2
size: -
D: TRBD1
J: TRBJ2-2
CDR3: CASSQDRDGNTGELFF
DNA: TGTGCCAGCAGCCAGGACAGGGACGGGAACACCGGGGAGCTGTTTTTT

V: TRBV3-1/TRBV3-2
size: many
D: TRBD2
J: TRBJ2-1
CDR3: CASSQELAGGRNEQFF
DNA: TGTGCCAGCAGCCAAGAACTAGCGGGAGGGAGAAATGAGCAGTTCTTC

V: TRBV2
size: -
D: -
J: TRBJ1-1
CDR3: CASSAGRGMNTEAFF
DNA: TGTGCCAGCAGTGCGGGCAGGGGTATGAACACTGAAGCTTTCTTT

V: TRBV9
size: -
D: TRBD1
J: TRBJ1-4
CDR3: CASSVTGIGEKLFF
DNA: TGTGCCAGCAGCGTGACAGGGATAGGTGAAAAACTGTTTTTT

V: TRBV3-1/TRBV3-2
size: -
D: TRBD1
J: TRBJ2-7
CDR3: CASSLGQGGDYEQYF
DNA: TGTGCCAGCAGCCTCGGACAGGGGGGAGATTACGAGCAGTACTTC

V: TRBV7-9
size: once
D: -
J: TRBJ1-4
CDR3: CASSLSQGHEKLFF
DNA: TGTGCCAGCAGCTTAAGTCAGGGGCATGAAAAACTGTTTTTT